These T cell receptor beta chains were read from a single sample in a study of cytomegalovirus exposure and HLA in healthy donors. Using immunoSEQ multiplex PCR, the repertoire was profiled, and TCRdb retains in-frame clones only, with some absent. The data show 200,000 to 250,000 clones, 60% to 80% seen once. The sequenced sample consisted of PBMCs. The receptors here all came from a young man in good health and CMV-seronegative. Each CDR3 is given with its conserved first and last residue. Each record gives: clone size, J gene, D gene, V gene, CDR3 DNA, CDR3 protein. The D gene is left open where the match is weak. Clone size is stated in some rows and not others, as once, few, many or a class when expanded.

clone_size: -
j_call: TRBJ2-7
d_call: -
v_call: TRBV21-1
cdr3_nt: TGTGCCAGCAGTTATGTCTACGAGCAGTACTTC
cdr3_aa: CASSYVYEQYF

clone_size: -
j_call: TRBJ1-3
d_call: TRBD1
v_call: TRBV6-6
cdr3_nt: TGTGCCAGCGGGGACAGGGACTCTGGAAACACCATATATTTT
cdr3_aa: CASGDRDSGNTIYF

clone_size: -
j_call: TRBJ2-6
d_call: -
v_call: TRBV19
cdr3_nt: TGTGCCAGTAGTAATCCTTCTGGGGCCAACGTCCTGACTTTC
cdr3_aa: CASSNPSGANVLTF

clone_size: -
j_call: TRBJ2-1
d_call: -
v_call: TRBV27
cdr3_nt: TGTGCCAGCAGTTTATCCGGGAACTCCTACAATGAGCAGTTCTTC
cdr3_aa: CASSLSGNSYNEQFF

clone_size: -
j_call: TRBJ1-2
d_call: -
v_call: TRBV18
cdr3_nt: TGTGCCAGCTCACCGACGAGCGGTGGTGAGTGGGGCTACACCTTC
cdr3_aa: CASSPTSGGEWGYTF

clone_size: few
j_call: TRBJ2-3
d_call: -
v_call: TRBV19
cdr3_nt: TGTGCCAGTCGAAGGGGGGATACGCAGTATTTT
cdr3_aa: CASRRGDTQYF

clone_size: few
j_call: TRBJ2-7
d_call: -
v_call: TRBV7-9
cdr3_nt: TGTGCCAGCAGCTTAGCGGACACCGGGGAGCAGTACTTC
cdr3_aa: CASSLADTGEQYF

clone_size: once
j_call: TRBJ2-5
d_call: TRBD1
v_call: TRBV9
cdr3_nt: TGTGCCAGCAGCGTCGATGGACAGGGCCAAGAGACCCAGTACTTC
cdr3_aa: CASSVDGQGQETQYF

clone_size: once
j_call: TRBJ1-1
d_call: -
v_call: TRBV19
cdr3_nt: TGTGCCAGTAAAACGAGGGAAGGGGGCACTGAAGCTTTCTTT
cdr3_aa: CASKTREGGTEAFF

clone_size: -
j_call: TRBJ2-3
d_call: -
v_call: TRBV19
cdr3_nt: TGTGCCAGTAGTATCCCCCTCCGAGGAGATACGCAGTATTTT
cdr3_aa: CASSIPLRGDTQYF

clone_size: few
j_call: TRBJ2-7
d_call: -
v_call: TRBV13
cdr3_nt: TGTGCCAGCAGCTTAGACGGGCGCGGGTACGAGCAGTACTTC
cdr3_aa: CASSLDGRGYEQYF

clone_size: -
j_call: TRBJ1-1
d_call: -
v_call: TRBV29-1
cdr3_nt: TGCAGCGTTTTGGGGAGGGGGACTGAAGCTTTCTTT
cdr3_aa: CSVLGRGTEAFF

clone_size: once
j_call: TRBJ1-2
d_call: -
v_call: TRBV6-6
cdr3_nt: TGTGCCAGCAGTGATCTGCAGGCTAACTATGGCTACACCTTC
cdr3_aa: CASSDLQANYGYTF

clone_size: -
j_call: TRBJ2-1
d_call: -
v_call: TRBV10-2
cdr3_nt: TGCGCCAGCAGTAATGGCGGAATTAGCTCCTACAATGAGCAGTTCTTC
cdr3_aa: CASSNGGISSYNEQFF

clone_size: -
j_call: TRBJ2-3
d_call: -
v_call: TRBV5-6
cdr3_nt: TGTGCCAGCAGCTTGGGGGGAGCAGATACGCAGTATTTT
cdr3_aa: CASSLGGADTQYF

clone_size: -
j_call: TRBJ2-2
d_call: TRBD2
v_call: TRBV5-1
cdr3_nt: TGCGCCAGCAGCTCCTCGGTGAGCGGGGGGTCCACCGGGGAGCTGTTTTTT
cdr3_aa: CASSSSVSGGSTGELFF

clone_size: -
j_call: TRBJ1-3
d_call: -
v_call: TRBV9
cdr3_nt: TGTGCCAGCAGCACACGCAGGGAGGACGGAAACACCATATATTTT
cdr3_aa: CASSTRREDGNTIYF

clone_size: -
j_call: TRBJ2-3
d_call: TRBD2
v_call: TRBV7-2
cdr3_nt: TGTGCCAGCAGCCGGGTTAGCGGGGGTTTCACAGATACGCAGTATTTT
cdr3_aa: CASSRVSGGFTDTQYF

clone_size: -
j_call: TRBJ2-7
d_call: TRBD1
v_call: TRBV6-1
cdr3_nt: TGTGCCAGCAGGAGGACAGGACGGGCCACCTACGAGCAGTACTTC
cdr3_aa: CASRRTGRATYEQYF

clone_size: -
j_call: TRBJ1-2
d_call: TRBD1
v_call: TRBV28
cdr3_nt: TGTGCCAGCAGTTTAGGGACAGGGCGTGCGGGTGGCTATGGCTACACCTTC
cdr3_aa: CASSLGTGRAGGYGYTF

clone_size: -
j_call: TRBJ2-1
d_call: -
v_call: TRBV11-3
cdr3_nt: TGTGCCAGCAGCTTAATGGCCGGACTCCCCGGAGACTACAATGAGCAGTTCTTC
cdr3_aa: CASSLMAGLPGDYNEQFF

clone_size: -
j_call: TRBJ1-5
d_call: TRBD1
v_call: TRBV4-3
cdr3_nt: TGCGCCAGCAGCCAAGATAGGGACAGGGTGGATCAGCCCCAGCATTTT
cdr3_aa: CASSQDRDRVDQPQHF

clone_size: -
j_call: TRBJ2-1
d_call: TRBD2
v_call: TRBV14
cdr3_nt: TGTGCCAGCAGCCAAGTAACGGGAGGGCCTTCTGAGCAGTTCTTC
cdr3_aa: CASSQVTGGPSEQFF

clone_size: once
j_call: TRBJ1-1
d_call: -
v_call: TRBV11-1
cdr3_nt: TGTGCCAGCAGCCTGACTGGGAACACTGAAGCTTTCTTT
cdr3_aa: CASSLTGNTEAFF

clone_size: -
j_call: TRBJ2-3
d_call: TRBD2
v_call: TRBV19
cdr3_nt: TGTGCCAGTAGTATAGAGGCTAGCGGGGGGATTCCCTCTAGCACAGATACGCAGTATTTT
cdr3_aa: CASSIEASGGIPSSTDTQYF

clone_size: -
j_call: TRBJ1-1
d_call: -
v_call: TRBV7-2
cdr3_nt: TGTGCCAGCAGCCTCGACAGAAACACTGAAGCTTTCTTT
cdr3_aa: CASSLDRNTEAFF

clone_size: -
j_call: TRBJ1-2
d_call: -
v_call: TRBV30
cdr3_nt: TGTGCCTGGAGTGCCCGCTGGACGGGATCAGATGGCTACACCTTC
cdr3_aa: CAWSARWTGSDGYTF

clone_size: -
j_call: TRBJ2-7
d_call: -
v_call: TRBV5-1
cdr3_nt: TGCGCCAGCAGCTCTCGGACAAGCTCCTACGAGCAGTACTTC
cdr3_aa: CASSSRTSSYEQYF

clone_size: few
j_call: TRBJ2-7
d_call: TRBD1
v_call: TRBV30
cdr3_nt: TGTGCCTGGAGCCTAGGGACAGCAACCTACGAGCAGTACTTC
cdr3_aa: CAWSLGTATYEQYF

clone_size: -
j_call: TRBJ2-7
d_call: -
v_call: TRBV4-2
cdr3_nt: TGTGCCAGCAGCCAACCCGACTATGCCTACGAGCAGTACTTC
cdr3_aa: CASSQPDYAYEQYF

clone_size: -
j_call: TRBJ2-2
d_call: TRBD2
v_call: TRBV9
cdr3_nt: TGTGCCAGCAGCGTAACTAGCGGGTCTACCGGGGAGCTGTTTTTT
cdr3_aa: CASSVTSGSTGELFF

clone_size: -
j_call: TRBJ1-3
d_call: TRBD1
v_call: TRBV15
cdr3_nt: TGTGCCACCAGCAGCGACAGGGCCGGAAACACCATATATTTT
cdr3_aa: CATSSDRAGNTIYF

clone_size: -
j_call: TRBJ1-1
d_call: -
v_call: TRBV11-2
cdr3_nt: TGTGCCAGCAGAAACCAGGGTAACACTGAAGCTTTCTTT
cdr3_aa: CASRNQGNTEAFF